This TCR beta chain stems from a study of identical twins. TCRdb called the 5' RACE reads again in MiXCR, with one record for every CDR3 protein. The sample contains 350,000 to 500,000 distinct CDR3 sequences, around 18% of which appear only once. The CDR3 contains 16 residues. Germline trimming cut 6 bases from V and 3 bases from J; bases unmatched to any gene: 13. The germline CDR1 and CDR2 sequences are MNHEY and SVGAGI. Findings of the study overall: Memory repertoires lacked the insertion deficit that abundant cord blood beta clonotypes showed.

This clonotype was detected many times. Its antigen is undetermined. The chain joins TRBV6-5 to TRBJ2-7; 8 positions match TRBD1. The clonotype originates from a man aged 50-60 years in good health. The sequenced material came from naive T cells sorted from blood. CDR3 protein: CASRSSDRGIFYEQYF. For the CDR3, the DNA is TGTGCCAGCAGATCCTCCGACAGGGGAATTTTCTACGAGCAGTACTTC.